A selection of T cell receptor beta chains follows, all from one sample in a study of shared clonotypes between healthy human individuals. Clones were read by immunoSEQ multiplex PCR, and TCRdb kept only the in-frame ones, dropping some. The sample includes 1,400,000 or so clones, less than 99% of them seen just once. The source material was naive CD4+ T cells sorted from blood. Every receptor here comes from a man aged 25 to 40 in good health. CDR3s leave out the opening cysteine and the closing phenylalanine or tryptophan. The order of the fields is D gene, J gene, V gene, CDR3 protein. D genes are given only for firm matches.

. TRBJ1-1 TRBV5-1 ASSLLGTDTEAF
. TRBJ2-7 TRBV29-1 SVSGVAWYYEQY
TRBD1 TRBJ2-2 TRBV5-1 ASSLNAGGNTGELF
. TRBJ2-7 TRBV19 ASSITSTGIYEQY
TRBD1 TRBJ1-2 TRBV19 ASSPYSGQGNYGYT
. TRBJ2-3 TRBV5-1 ASSLYSAGSTDTQY
. TRBJ2-7 TRBV7-2 ASSSLWDSYEQY
. TRBJ1-1 TRBV9 ASSVAPGGNVMNTEAF
. TRBJ2-1 TRBV5-6 ASSLRVSSEEF
TRBD1 TRBJ1-2 TRBV5-6 ASSPRTGPQSGPYGYT
TRBD2 TRBJ2-7 TRBV19 ASSRSSGDHEQY
TRBD1 TRBJ2-1 TRBV27 ASSTGGNVYNEQF
TRBD1 TRBJ2-7 TRBV7-9 ASSLLSTGGKGEQY
. TRBJ2-5 TRBV29-1 SGKTTYQETQY
TRBD1 TRBJ1-2 TRBV5-3 ARSLGTEKPSRGYGYT
. TRBJ2-2 TRBV5-5 ASSLLYTGELF
. TRBJ1-1 TRBV28 ASSLLGRNTEAF
TRBD2 TRBJ2-1 TRBV7-2 ASIKLLAGNNEQF
. TRBJ2-1 TRBV6-1 ASSRASASYNEQF
. TRBJ2-7 TRBV6-5 ASSPGPPSVYEQY
. TRBJ2-7 TRBV9 ASSPRGIDEQY
TRBD1 TRBJ2-7 TRBV19 ATRTGSSYEQY
. TRBJ1-3 TRBV4-3 ASSPLRGYGNTIY
. TRBJ1-1 TRBV18 ASSPLSQGLVPEAF
. TRBJ2-7 TRBV29-1 SVKLGVGSVREQY
TRBD1 TRBJ2-7 TRBV6-5 ASRDRDEQY
. TRBJ2-7 TRBV7-3 ASSPTPSYEQY
TRBD1 TRBJ2-7 TRBV25-1 ASSEGKGTGYSYEQY
. TRBJ1-3 TRBV10-2 ASSESGGNTIY
TRBD2 TRBJ2-7 TRBV18 ASSPLPSGSVYEQY
. TRBJ2-1 TRBV5-1 ASSERPGTPNEQF
. TRBJ2-7 TRBV6-6 ASSFTIPSEQY
. TRBJ1-1 TRBV18 ASSPPGRTEAF
. TRBJ2-7 TRBV5-1 ASSLVTTSYEQY
. TRBJ2-3 TRBV6-5 ASSYNGGSTDTQY
TRBD1 TRBJ2-7 TRBV27 ASSLTTGTGEY
TRBD2 TRBJ2-3 TRBV5-6 ASSPGLAGGTDTQY
. TRBJ2-7 TRBV7-2 ASSSLGRPIEGLGNEQY
TRBD1 TRBJ2-6 TRBV11-3 ASSSGQGTSGANVLT
TRBD1 TRBJ2-7 TRBV2 ASSRTSGQSYEQY
. TRBJ1-5 TRBV28 ASRGDLSNQPQH
. TRBJ2-7 TRBV18 ASSRAGTMYEQY
. TRBJ2-7 TRBV6-5 ASSYDYSYEQY
. TRBJ2-5 TRBV10-3 AISAGYRETQY
TRBD2 TRBJ2-5 TRBV28 ASSLGRMAGGGQETQY
. TRBJ2-1 TRBV5-1 ASSAGLLNYNEQF
TRBD2 TRBJ2-7 TRBV27 ASSQKAGITYEQY